This TCR beta chain was captured in a study of shared clonotypes between healthy human individuals. CDR3 size: 15 residues. Germline V gene data show CDR1 as SGHTA and CDR2 as FQGNSA. Germline trimming cut 7 bases from V and 4 bases from J; bases unmatched to any gene: 4. It was at deep level that the assay was run. Only in-frame clones appear in the TCRdb table, and some are missing; sequencing was by immunoSEQ multiplex PCR. The sample carries 2 million to 3 million clones, 93% recorded once. Study conclusions and caveats: In a few donors, approximately 5% of naive CD4 clonotypes appeared in common. Sequencing depth was expected to influence donor clonotype sharing.

As for this clone: Its target is unknown.

Sequencing was carried out using naive CD4+ T cells from PBMCs. The subset here: CD45RA+ positively selected. This clonotype was obtained from a man younger than 35 in good health. Some clones in this sample may be carry-over from other donors' samples. The chain couples TRBV7-2 to TRBJ2-1; 13 nucleotides align to TRBD2. CDR3 coding DNA: TGTGCCAGCAACCTACTAGCGGGAGGGTACAATGAGCAGTTCTTC. It codes for CASNLLAGGYNEQFF.